Below are 21 T cell receptor beta chains sequenced from a single sample in a study of cytomegalovirus exposure and HLA in healthy donors. Primers: 60 Vbeta forward and 13 Jbeta reverse. Generated by immunoSEQ multiplex PCR, the TCRdb table keeps only in-frame clones and is missing some. The table records 95,000 to 150,000 clones, 75% to 85% of them present only once. Sequencing was carried out using PBMCs. The source is a man in his forties in good health and CMV-seronegative.

The chain employs TRBV16 and TRBJ2-7, with a possible D match to TRBD1 (6 bases). The CDR3 has 14 residues. CDR1 KGHSY and CDR2 FQNENV come from the germline V gene. Between the trimmed V and J ends, which lost 4 bases and 7 bases, there was a span of 17 bases. The CDR3 spells CASSPLAGVGEQYF. The CDR3, as DNA: TGTGCCAGCAGCCCCTTGGCAGGGGTCGGGGAGCAGTACTTC.

This clone was observed a single time. This CDR3 is CASSFGATGQETQYF. The CDR3 nucleotides read TGTGCCAGCAGCTTTGGGGCAACAGGGCAAGAGACCCAGTACTTC. V gene TRBV7-3 combines with J gene TRBJ2-5, with D possibly being TRBD1 (6 bases). The CDR3 is made up of 15 amino acids. V lost 3 bases and J lost 2, with 13 bases in between. CDR1 SGHTA and CDR2 FQGTGA come from the germline V gene.

The chain carries TRBV7-7 and TRBJ1-1; D is perhaps TRBD1 (5 bases). The CDR3 is made up of 16 amino acids. The germline V gene has CDR1 SSHAT and CDR2 FNYEAQ (reference sequence). V gave up 3 bases and J gave up 2 bases, with 16 bases separating them. CDR3 region: CASSFTPRDCNTEAFF. CDR3 coding DNA: TGTGCCAGCAGCTTTACCCCCAGGGATTGCAACACTGAAGCTTTCTTT.

This clone was counted only a few times. The J gene is TRBJ2-1, the V gene TRBV7-6; the match to TRBD2 covers 9 bases. This CDR3 has 15 amino acids. V trimming: 0 bases; J trimming: 5 bases; junction bases outside the gene matches: 2. Germline loops: CDR1 SGHVS, CDR2 FNYEAQ. The CDR3 region has the DNA TGTGCCAGCAGCTTAGCGAGCGGGGGGCACAATGAGCAGTTCTTC. Translating it yields CASSLASGGHNEQFF. Variable domain in full (rest from reference TRBV7-6 and TRBJ2-1): GAGVSQSPRYKVTKRGQDVALRCDPISGHVSLYWYRQALGQGPEFLTYFNYEAQQDKSGLPNDRFSAERPEGSISTLTIQRTEQRDSAMYRCASSLASGGHNEQFFGPGTRLTVL.

The chain has TRBV5-8 and TRBJ1-1, with 10 bases matching TRBD1. V was clipped by 4 bases and J by 2 bases; unmatched bases: 2. This CDR3 comprises 14 residues. In germline, CDR1 is SGHTS, CDR2 YDEGEE. The CDR3 region is CASSRTGGNTEAFF. The CDR3 DNA sequence: TGTGCCAGCAGCAGGACAGGGGGTAACACTGAAGCTTTCTTT.

This chain connects TRBV5-8 to TRBJ2-5, with D maybe TRBD1 (6 bases). Trimming shortened V by 0 bases and J by 2 bases, and 8 bases separated the two germline ends. CDR3 length equals 14 residues. Germline CDR1 reads SGHTS; CDR2 reads YDEGEE. The DNA for the CDR3 is TGTGCCAGCAGCTTGGGACAGGTTCAAGAGACCCAGTACTTC. It translates to CASSLGQVQETQYF. Drawing the rest from reference TRBV5-8 and TRBJ2-5, the complete variable domain is EAGVTQSPTHLIKTRGQQATLRCSPISGHTSVYWYQQALGLGLQFLLWYDEGEERNRGNFPPRFSGRQFPNYSSELNVNALELEDSALYLCASSLGQVQETQYFGPGTRLLVL.

This clone was seen more than once but under ten times. The V and J genes are TRBV6-5 and TRBJ1-6; possibly TRBD1 for D (5 bases). From germline, CDR1 is MNHEY and CDR2 SVGAGI. The CDR3 length is 15 residues. V gave up 6 bases and J gave up 8 bases, with 17 bases separating them. This CDR3 is CASSRAGGRDSPLHF. The CDR3 DNA reads as TGTGCCAGCAGCCGCGCGGGGGGTAGAGATTCACCCCTCCACTTT.

The V call is TRBV19, the J call TRBJ1-6; tentatively, D is TRBD1 (5 bases). Trimming pared 7 bases from V and 9 bases from J, leaving 16 bases between. This CDR3 region has 14 residues. Germline values: CDR1 LNHDA, CDR2 SQIVND (reference sequence). CDR3 DNA sequence: TGTGCCAGTAAAGACAGTTTGGCCAGTTCACCCCTCCACTTT. Its translation is CASKDSLASSPLHF.

This chain uses TRBV27 with TRBJ2-3; no reliable D call. The germline gives CDR1 MNHEY, CDR2 SMNVEV (reference sequence). The CDR3 covers 19 residues. V lost 0 bases to trimming and J lost 1 base, with 20 bases between them. The CDR3 loop reads CASSLSVLLTRSGTDTQYF. Written as DNA, the CDR3 is TGTGCCAGCAGTTTATCGGTGCTTCTCACCAGGTCTGGCACAGATACGCAGTATTTT.

The chain recombines TRBV7-8 with TRBJ1-6, with 7 bases aligning to TRBD1. Germline V gene lookup returns CDR1 SGHVS and CDR2 FQNEAQ. The CDR3 is made up of 15 amino acids. V was clipped by 5 bases and J by 6 bases; unmatched bases: 7. In nucleotides, the CDR3 is TGTGCCAGCAGCCTTCGGGACAGCATTAATTCACCCCTCCACTTT. Translating it yields CASSLRDSINSPLHF.

V gene TRBV4-1 combines with J gene TRBJ2-3; D is possibly TRBD2 (6 bases). Trimming shortened V by 6 bases and J by 1 base, and 14 bases separated the two germline ends. The germline CDR1 and CDR2 sequences are MGHRA and YSYEKL. The CDR3 loop spans 15 amino acids. CDR3 amino acids: CASSNEGGGTDTQYF. The CDR3 DNA is TGCGCCAGCAGTAACGAAGGAGGGGGCACAGATACGCAGTATTTT.

The DNA of the CDR3 is TGTGCCAGCAGTACCGGGAGTTACGAGCAGTACTTC. It codes for CASSTGSYEQYF. The J gene is TRBJ2-7, the V gene TRBV2; a possible D gene is TRBD2 (6 bases). The CDR3 has 12 residues. Germline CDR1 and CDR2: SNHLY and FYNNEI. V lost 5 bases and J 4 bases, leaving 9 bases between the germline ends.

This sequence joins TRBV5-6 and TRBJ2-3, with 12 bases matching TRBD2. Trimming cost V 2 bases and J 1 base; bases outside gene matches: 5. The CDR3 is 17 residues long. Germline V lookup: CDR1 SGHDT, CDR2 YYEEEE. This chain's CDR3 is CASSLLTSGGGTDTQYF. CDR3 nucleotide sequence: TGTGCCAGCAGCTTATTGACTAGCGGGGGTGGCACAGATACGCAGTATTTT.

The V gene is TRBV6-5, the J gene TRBJ1-1; 9 positions agree with TRBD1. Germline loops: CDR1 MNHEY, CDR2 SVGAGI. The V segment lost 4 bases and the J segment 1 base; nucleotides outside the gene matches: 7. This CDR3 spans 16 amino acids. CDR3 DNA sequence: TGTGCCAGCAGTTCACAGGGGGCGGCGTGGAACACTGAAGCTTTCTTT. Its translation: CASSSQGAAWNTEAFF.

V gene TRBV7-6 combines with J gene TRBJ1-1; 9 bases are a match to TRBD1. The CDR3 contains 14 residues. J gave up 4 bases and V 4 bases, and 4 bases lay outside the gene matches. Germline CDR1 and CDR2: SGHVS and FNYEAQ. The CDR3 DNA is TGTGCCAGCAGCTCGGACAGGGGCGGCACTGAAGCTTTCTTT. Its protein is CASSSDRGGTEAFF.

The rearrangement links TRBV27 to TRBJ2-2, with 10 bases matching TRBD2. This CDR3 has 15 residues. Germline V gene data show CDR1 as MNHEY and CDR2 as SMNVEV (reference sequence). J was trimmed by 6 bases and V by 6 bases; bases with no gene match: 7. CDR3 in DNA: TGTGCCAGCAGGTCTAGCGGGAGCGTACCCGGGGAGCTGTTTTTT. This codes for CASRSSGSVPGELFF.

This rearrangement joins TRBV2 to TRBJ1-3; possible D gene TRBD1, 6 bases. Germline CDR1 reads SNHLY; CDR2 reads FYNNEI. Trimming removed 6 bases from V and 10 bases from J, with 13 bases in between. This CDR3 has 12 amino acids. CDR3 DNA sequence: TGTGCCAGCAGCAGACAACAGGGAACCATATATTTT. It encodes CASSRQQGTIYF. Looking up the rest from reference TRBV2 and TRBJ1-3 gives the full variable domain: EPEVTQTPSHQVTQMGQEVILRCVPISNHLYFYWYRQILGQKVEFLVSFYNNEISEKSEIFDDQFSVERPDGSNFTLKIRSTKLEDSAMYFCASSRQQGTIYFGEGSWLTVV.

The chain uses TRBV18 and TRBJ2-5; D call uncertain. The length of the CDR3 is 15 residues. Germline CDR1 reads KGHSH; CDR2 reads LQKENI. Trimming took off 2 bases at V and 4 bases at J, with 14 bases between the two ends. The CDR3 DNA reads as TGTGCCAGCTCACCAGACGGCAGGTCCCTAGAGACCCAGTACTTC. It yields the protein CASSPDGRSLETQYF.

The chain couples TRBV30 to TRBJ2-5; D not resolved. The end of the DNA fits TRBJ2-7 better, so the J call may be wrong. Germline CDR1 GTSNPN, CDR2 SVGIG (reference sequence). This CDR3 has 12 residues. The CDR3 spells CAWSVLNHEQYF. The CDR3 nucleotides are TGTGCCTGGAGTGTACTCAACCACGAGCAGTACTTC.

The chain recombines TRBV5-4 with TRBJ1-2; possible D gene TRBD1, 5 bases. The ends were cut back, 4 bases at V and 4 bases at J, with 17 bases in the middle. Germline V gives CDR1 SGHNT, CDR2 YYREEE (reference sequence). The length of the CDR3 is 15 residues. CDR3 sequence (DNA): TGTGCCAGCAGCCTCGGGACTCTTACGACCTATGGCTACACCTTC. Its protein is CASSLGTLTTYGYTF.

Here the CDR3 DNA reads TGTGCCAGCAGCTTCAGCGGGAGCTCCTACAATGAGCAGTTCTTC. It specifies CASSFSGSSYNEQFF. This chain links TRBV27 with TRBJ2-1; 8 positions match TRBD2. V shed 6 bases and J 0 bases; nucleotides not matched to a gene: 4. CDR1 and CDR2 (germline): MNHEY, SMNVEV (reference sequence). The CDR3 has 15 residues.